These 18 T cell receptor beta chains originate from one sample sequenced in a study of cytomegalovirus exposure and HLA in healthy donors. Measured with immunoSEQ multiplex PCR; TCRdb has only the in-frame clones, and not every one. This table has roughly 190,000 clones, about 82% appearing once. Specimen: PBMCs. The receptor set was obtained from a woman between 18 and 29 years old in good health and CMV-seronegative.

This clone was detected only once. The CDR3 protein is CASSIGKGTFPEAFF. The CDR3 DNA reads as TGTGCCAGTAGTATAGGAAAAGGGACTTTCCCTGAAGCTTTCTTT. V is TRBV19 and J is TRBJ1-1, with a possible D match to TRBD1 (5 bases). V shed 1 base and J shed 6 bases, with 15 bases lying between them. CDR1 is LNHDA and CDR2 is SQIVND in the germline V gene (reference sequence). This CDR3 spans 15 amino acids.

V gene TRBV9 combines with J gene TRBJ1-5; perhaps TRBD1 as D (5 bases). Germline assignment: CDR1 SGDLS and CDR2 YYNGEE. V was shortened by 3 bases and J by 6 bases, with 13 bases between the two germline ends. The CDR3 totals 14 residues. The CDR3 nucleotides are TGTGCCAGCAGCGGACAGCCTCAGGGTCAGCCCCAGCATTTT. It encodes CASSGQPQGQPQHF.

This chain links TRBV5-6 with TRBJ2-5; perhaps TRBD1 as D (5 bases). This CDR3 has 16 residues. The germline V gene has CDR1 SGHDT and CDR2 YYEEEE. With 3 bases removed from V and 2 bases from J, the gap between germline ends came to 17 bases. The CDR3 bases are TGTGCCAGCAGCTCAATTGGCCAGGGCCGTCAAGAGACCCAGTACTTC. It specifies CASSSIGQGRQETQYF. Full variable domain (remainder filled in from reference TRBV5-6 and TRBJ2-5): DAGVTQSPTHLIKTRGQQVTLRCSPKSGHDTVSWYQQALGQGPQFIFQYYEEEERQRGNFPDRFSGHQFPNYSSELNVNALLLGDSALYLCASSSIGQGRQETQYFGPGTRLLVL.

The rearrangement uses TRBV7-8 and TRBJ1-1; TRBD1 agrees at 9 bases. There are 17 residues in the CDR3. Germline trimming cut 1 base from V and 11 bases from J; bases unmatched to any gene: 17. From germline, CDR1 is SGHVS and CDR2 FQNEAQ. The CDR3 loop is CASSLVGRDRVALGAFF. The CDR3 bases are TGTGCCAGCAGCTTAGTTGGGAGGGACAGGGTGGCCCTCGGGGCTTTCTTT.

The chain recombines TRBV19 with TRBJ1-1; a weak D match, TRBD1 (5 bases). The CDR3 spans 16 residues. Deletions cut 4 bases from V and 5 bases from J, with 20 bases between. Germline CDR1 reads LNHDA; CDR2 reads SQIVND (reference sequence). The CDR3 reads CASSNPRRSGVTEAFF. DNA of the CDR3: TGTGCCAGTAGTAATCCTCGTCGGTCGGGGGTGACTGAAGCTTTCTTT. The full variable domain, in which reference TRBV19 and TRBJ1-1 provide the parts outside the CDR3, is DGGITQSPKYLFRKEGQNVTLSCEQNLNHDAMYWYRQDPGQGLRLIYYSQIVNDFQKGDIAEGYSVSREKKESFPLTVTSAQKNPTAFYLCASSNPRRSGVTEAFFGQGTRLTVV.

The V call is TRBV14, the J call TRBJ1-1; 7 bases agree with TRBD1. In germline, CDR1 is SGHDN, CDR2 FVKESK. V lost 0 bases, J lost 5 bases, and 9 bases stayed unmatched. This CDR3 contains 16 residues. The CDR3 sequence: CASSQEGRGGRTEAFF. The DNA for the CDR3 is TGTGCCAGCAGCCAAGAAGGGAGAGGGGGCAGGACTGAAGCTTTCTTT.

A remark on this clone: This may arise from a read error, as a much more abundant clone is one base away. Distinct nucleotide sequences in the sample also encode this CDR3. CDR3 in DNA: TGTGCCAGTAGCCCCCGGGACACCTCGAACACTGAAGCTTTCTTT. Its translation is CASSPRDTSNTEAFF. The chain has TRBV19 and TRBJ1-1; D possibly corresponds to TRBD1 (6 bases). The germline V gene has CDR1 LNHDA and CDR2 SQIVND (reference sequence). Trimming shortened V by 6 bases and J by 1 base, and 15 bases separated the two germline ends. The CDR3 is 15 amino acids.

This rearrangement joins TRBV19 to TRBJ1-2; tentative D call: TRBD1 (6 bases). The CDR3 has 13 residues. V was clipped by 4 bases and J by 4 bases, with 10 bases between them. CDR1 LNHDA and CDR2 SQIVND come from the germline V gene (reference sequence). The CDR3 DNA follows: TGTGCCAGTAGTACGGGGGGGGCCTATGGCTACACCTTC. Its protein is CASSTGGAYGYTF.

The chain is built from TRBV18 and TRBJ1-2; tentatively, D is TRBD1 (5 bases). Trimming took off 5 bases at V and 3 bases at J, with 10 bases between the two ends. Germline values: CDR1 KGHSH, CDR2 LQKENI. CDR3 length: 13 amino acids. The CDR3 bases are TGTGCCAGCTCAGTCGACAGTTACTATGGCTACACCTTC. It encodes CASSVDSYYGYTF.

The gene calls are TRBV7-9 and TRBJ2-5; D is unresolved. CDR3 length: 11 amino acids. The germline CDR1 and CDR2 sequences are SEHNR and FQNEAQ (reference sequence). Trimming removed 5 bases at V and 4 bases at J, with 5 bases between. The CDR3 nucleotides read TGTGCCAGCAGCATCGGAGAGACCCAGTACTTC. Encoded protein: CASSIGETQYF.

V gene TRBV27 combines with J gene TRBJ2-1; a weak D match, TRBD2 (6 bases). Trimming shortened V by 3 bases and J by 4 bases, and 10 bases separated the two germline ends. Germline V gene sequence: CDR1 MNHEY, CDR2 SMNVEV (reference sequence). The CDR3 contains 14 residues. Here the CDR3 DNA reads TGTGCCAGCAGTTTTGGGGGGATTTACAATGAGCAGTTCTTC. It specifies CASSFGGIYNEQFF.

The genes are TRBV6-5 and TRBJ2-2; possible D gene TRBD1, 5 bases. V was cut by 4 bases and J by 1 base, with 7 bases left in between. In germline, CDR1 is MNHEY, CDR2 SVGAGI. The CDR3 runs 14 residues. This chain's CDR3 is CASSSTGNTGELFF. The DNA of the CDR3 is TGTGCCAGCAGTTCAACAGGGAACACCGGGGAGCTGTTTTTT.

This clone was counted once. The chain links TRBV27 to TRBJ2-7; D remains ambiguous. In germline, CDR1 is MNHEY, CDR2 SMNVEV (reference sequence). The V gene lost 2 bases and the J gene lost 7 bases, with 15 bases spanning the gap. This CDR3 is 14 amino acids long. This CDR3 is CASSLRRRPWEQYF. The CDR3 DNA reads TGTGCCAGCAGTTTAAGGAGACGGCCCTGGGAGCAGTACTTC.

The V gene is TRBV27, the J gene TRBJ2-1; D gene uncertain. This CDR3 region has 16 residues. V dropped 6 bases and J dropped 4 bases, with 19 bases sitting between them. Per the germline V gene, CDR1 is MNHEY and CDR2 is SMNVEV (reference sequence). The CDR3 sequence is CASSRGMQLSYNEQFF. The CDR3 DNA is TGTGCCAGCAGCCGCGGTATGCAGTTGAGTTACAATGAGCAGTTCTTC.

With regard to this clone: The same CDR3 arises from other DNA sequences in this sample as well. The rearrangement uses TRBV5-1 and TRBJ2-7, with TRBD1 identical over 7 bases. The CDR3 runs to 14 residues. V trimming: 0 bases; J trimming: 1 base; junction bases outside the gene matches: 1. Germline values: CDR1 SGHRS, CDR2 YFSETQ. The CDR3 region has the DNA TGCGCCAGCAGCTTGGGGGACAGTTCCTACGAGCAGTACTTC. The encoded protein is CASSLGDSSYEQYF.

CDR3 amino acids: CASSKLGCWTGTGGAYGELFF. CDR3 in DNA: TGTGCCAGCAGCAAATTAGGTTGCTGGACCGGGACAGGGGGCGCCTACGGGGAGCTGTTTTTT. The rearrangement links TRBV21-1 to TRBJ2-2; TRBD1 reflects the table's D call only, with no check against the DNA. TRBV21-1 is assigned pseudogene status. The CDR3 consists of 21 residues.

There are many counts of this clone. The rearrangement joins TRBV5-7 to TRBJ1-2; maybe TRBD1 (6 bases). TRBV5-7 is an open reading frame, and its role is uncertain. The CDR3 contains 15 residues. The V gene lost 5 bases and the J gene lost 0 bases, with 14 bases spanning the gap. CDR3 DNA: TGTGCCAGCAGACCTGACAGGTTAGCTAACTATGGCTACACCTTC. Its translation is CASRPDRLANYGYTF.

The chain carries TRBV6-5 and TRBJ2-5, with 9 bases aligning to TRBD1. The length of the CDR3 is 13 residues. Germline CDR1 reads MNHEY; CDR2 reads SVGAGI. J gave up 3 bases and V 6 bases, and 2 bases lay outside the gene matches. In DNA form, the CDR3 reads TGTGCCAGCAGCAGGGACAGGGAAGAGACCCAGTACTTC. It codes for CASSRDREETQYF.